A selection of T cell receptor beta chains follows, all from one sample in a study of siplizumab effects on memory and regulatory T cells. Sequencing was performed with immunoSEQ multiplex PCR; in TCRdb, only in-frame clones are kept and a portion is missing. The sample yields about 50,000 clones, less than 90% seen once. Sample: naive CD8+ T cells sorted from blood. The receptors were gathered from a human donor in good health. The CDR3 runs from the conserved cysteine through the conserved F or W. A D gene is named only where the DNA matches it firmly. Rows give clone size only sometimes, using once, few, many, or a class for an expanded clone.

clone_size: -
d_call: TRBD1
j_call: TRBJ2-7
v_call: TRBV27
cdr3_aa: CASSHTWQGAHEQYF
cdr3_nt: TGTGCCAGCAGTCATACGTGGCAGGGGGCCCACGAGCAGTACTTC

clone_size: -
d_call: -
j_call: TRBJ2-7
v_call: TRBV2
cdr3_aa: CASREILDGYEQYF
cdr3_nt: TGTGCCAGCAGGGAGATCTTGGACGGTTACGAGCAGTACTTC

clone_size: -
d_call: -
j_call: TRBJ1-2
v_call: TRBV19
cdr3_aa: CASRAWTAANYGYTF
cdr3_nt: TGTGCCAGTAGGGCCTGGACAGCAGCTAACTATGGCTACACCTTC

clone_size: few
d_call: TRBD1
j_call: TRBJ1-1
v_call: TRBV7-9
cdr3_aa: CASQGGSRMNTEAFF
cdr3_nt: TGTGCCAGCCAAGGGGGCAGTCGGATGAACACTGAAGCTTTCTTT

clone_size: -
d_call: -
j_call: TRBJ1-2
v_call: TRBV19
cdr3_aa: CASSPGLDGYTF
cdr3_nt: TGTGCCAGTAGTCCTGGGTTGGATGGCTACACCTTC

clone_size: -
d_call: TRBD1
j_call: TRBJ2-7
v_call: TRBV25-1
cdr3_aa: CASRLTGGNREQYF
cdr3_nt: TGTGCCAGCAGACTGACAGGGGGTAATCGCGAGCAGTACTTC

clone_size: -
d_call: -
j_call: TRBJ1-5
v_call: TRBV5-6
cdr3_aa: CASSLNGGEHSNQPQHF
cdr3_nt: TGTGCCAGCAGCTTGAATGGGGGGGAACATAGCAATCAGCCCCAGCATTTT

clone_size: -
d_call: -
j_call: TRBJ1-3
v_call: TRBV6-5
cdr3_aa: CASSSGTRSSGNTIYF
cdr3_nt: TGTGCCAGCAGTTCCGGTACAAGGAGCTCTGGAAACACCATATATTTT

clone_size: -
d_call: -
j_call: TRBJ2-7
v_call: TRBV11-2
cdr3_aa: CASSLIGGIYEQYF
cdr3_nt: TGTGCCAGCAGCTTAATTGGGGGAATCTACGAGCAGTACTTC

clone_size: -
d_call: -
j_call: TRBJ2-7
v_call: TRBV27
cdr3_aa: CASSYDGGSYEQYF
cdr3_nt: TGTGCCAGCAGTTACGATGGGGGGTCCTACGAGCAGTACTTC

clone_size: -
d_call: -
j_call: TRBJ2-7
v_call: TRBV5-4
cdr3_aa: CASSLALSQHEQYF
cdr3_nt: TGTGCCAGCAGCTTGGCCCTATCCCAACACGAGCAGTACTTC

clone_size: once
d_call: -
j_call: TRBJ2-3
v_call: TRBV4-1
cdr3_aa: CASSQLLQSPSTDTQYF
cdr3_nt: TGCGCCAGCAGCCAACTCCTCCAGAGCCCGAGCACAGATACGCAGTATTTT

clone_size: once
d_call: -
j_call: TRBJ1-5
v_call: TRBV2
cdr3_aa: CASNFESQPQHF
cdr3_nt: TGTGCCAGCAATTTTGAAAGTCAGCCCCAGCATTTT

clone_size: -
d_call: -
j_call: TRBJ1-2
v_call: TRBV11-2
cdr3_aa: CASSFGQNYGYTF
cdr3_nt: TGTGCCAGCAGCTTCGGACAGAACTATGGCTACACCTTC

clone_size: few
d_call: -
j_call: TRBJ2-7
v_call: TRBV7-9
cdr3_aa: CASSHGTLAYEQYF
cdr3_nt: TGTGCCAGCAGCCACGGGACGTTAGCCTACGAGCAGTACTTC

clone_size: -
d_call: -
j_call: TRBJ1-5
v_call: TRBV6-6
cdr3_aa: CASRGEGQPQHF
cdr3_nt: TGTGCCAGCCGGGGGGAGGGTCAGCCCCAGCATTTT

clone_size: -
d_call: -
j_call: TRBJ2-7
v_call: TRBV30
cdr3_aa: CAWSEGYEQYF
cdr3_nt: TGTGCCTGGAGTGAAGGCTACGAGCAGTACTTC

clone_size: once
d_call: TRBD1
j_call: TRBJ1-1
v_call: TRBV7-9
cdr3_aa: CASSLGRGEAFF
cdr3_nt: TGTGCCAGCAGCCTAGGCAGGGGGGAAGCTTTCTTT

clone_size: -
d_call: -
j_call: TRBJ2-5
v_call: TRBV15
cdr3_aa: CATSSPYKGGEETQYF
cdr3_nt: TGTGCCACCAGCAGCCCTTATAAGGGGGGCGAAGAGACCCAGTACTTC

clone_size: -
d_call: -
j_call: TRBJ2-1
v_call: TRBV19
cdr3_aa: CASSIESSSYNEQFF
cdr3_nt: TGTGCCAGTAGTATAGAGAGCAGCTCCTACAATGAGCAGTTCTTC

clone_size: -
d_call: -
j_call: TRBJ2-2
v_call: TRBV4-2
cdr3_aa: CASSPRTATGELFF
cdr3_nt: TGTGCCAGCAGCCCCAGGACGGCCACCGGGGAGCTGTTTTTT

clone_size: -
d_call: -
j_call: TRBJ2-7
v_call: TRBV5-1
cdr3_aa: CASSPGAGSSYEQYF
cdr3_nt: TGCGCCAGCAGCCCGGGAGCGGGCAGCTCCTACGAGCAGTACTTC

clone_size: -
d_call: -
j_call: TRBJ2-1
v_call: TRBV2
cdr3_aa: CASSGSMVSYNEQFF
cdr3_nt: TGTGCCAGCAGTGGGTCTATGGTGTCCTACAATGAGCAGTTCTTC

clone_size: -
d_call: -
j_call: TRBJ1-5
v_call: TRBV7-9
cdr3_aa: CASSSGTGAQPQHF
cdr3_nt: TGTGCCAGCAGCTCCGGGACGGGAGCTCAGCCCCAGCATTTT

clone_size: -
d_call: TRBD1
j_call: TRBJ1-5
v_call: TRBV6-5
cdr3_aa: CASSSGQGGWNQPQHF
cdr3_nt: TGTGCCAGCAGTTCCGGACAGGGGGGGTGGAATCAGCCCCAGCATTTT

clone_size: -
d_call: TRBD1
j_call: TRBJ2-7
v_call: TRBV19
cdr3_aa: CASSSGTGDYEQYF
cdr3_nt: TGTGCCAGTAGTAGTGGGACAGGGGACTACGAGCAGTACTTC

clone_size: -
d_call: TRBD1
j_call: TRBJ2-7
v_call: TRBV6-5
cdr3_aa: CASSPSTGWDEQYF
cdr3_nt: TGTGCCAGCAGCCCCTCGACAGGGTGGGACGAGCAGTACTTC

clone_size: -
d_call: -
j_call: TRBJ2-1
v_call: TRBV9
cdr3_aa: CASSARALPASGEQFF
cdr3_nt: TGTGCCAGCAGCGCCCGAGCGCTTCCGGCTAGTGGTGAGCAGTTCTTC

clone_size: -
d_call: -
j_call: TRBJ2-1
v_call: TRBV19
cdr3_aa: CASSLGYVQFF
cdr3_nt: TGTGCCAGTAGTTTGGGTTATGTGCAGTTCTTC

clone_size: -
d_call: -
j_call: TRBJ2-1
v_call: TRBV25-1
cdr3_aa: CASSEGPRGREENEQFF
cdr3_nt: TGTGCCAGCAGTGAAGGTCCTAGGGGGAGGGAAGAAAATGAGCAGTTCTTC

clone_size: -
d_call: -
j_call: TRBJ1-1
v_call: TRBV6-6
cdr3_aa: CASSGSELNTEAFF
cdr3_nt: TGTGCCAGCAGTGGATCGGAATTGAACACTGAAGCTTTCTTT

clone_size: -
d_call: TRBD2
j_call: TRBJ2-7
v_call: TRBV5-4
cdr3_aa: CASSFGLAGGLSSYEQYF
cdr3_nt: TGTGCCAGCAGCTTCGGGCTAGCGGGGGGCCTATCGTCCTACGAGCAGTACTTC

clone_size: -
d_call: -
j_call: TRBJ2-7
v_call: TRBV19
cdr3_aa: CASSMFGSSYEQYF
cdr3_nt: TGTGCCAGTAGTATGTTTGGAAGCTCCTACGAGCAGTACTTC

clone_size: -
d_call: TRBD1
j_call: TRBJ1-1
v_call: TRBV29-1
cdr3_aa: CSVGGRGETEAFF
cdr3_nt: TGCAGCGTTGGCGGCAGGGGGGAGACTGAAGCTTTCTTT

clone_size: -
d_call: -
j_call: TRBJ2-3
v_call: TRBV9
cdr3_aa: CASSVVGFSTDTQYF
cdr3_nt: TGTGCCAGCAGCGTAGTTGGGTTTAGCACAGATACGCAGTATTTT

clone_size: -
d_call: TRBD1
j_call: TRBJ2-2
v_call: TRBV27
cdr3_aa: CASTGQGLTGELFF
cdr3_nt: TGTGCCAGTACGGGACAGGGACTCACCGGGGAGCTGTTTTTT

clone_size: -
d_call: -
j_call: TRBJ2-1
v_call: TRBV6-5
cdr3_aa: CASSYSGDPYNEQFF
cdr3_nt: TGTGCCAGCAGTTACTCTGGAGATCCTTACAATGAGCAGTTCTTC